Detailed here is one T cell receptor (beta chain). As yet, its antigen is unknown. This specimen belongs to a study of metastatic and nonmetastatic thyroid tumors. Study context: Across blood and tumor or nodule tissue, repertoires from malignant and benign thyroid patients were compared with one another. Study results and limitations: Benign nodules were reported to have significantly lower TCR beta diversity than malignant thyroid tumors, in blood and tumor.

Nobody among the patients had been given any treatment before thyroid surgery. Original methodology: The distant-metastasis classifier for papillary thyroid cancer was built from CDR3 differences across clinicopathological groups. TCRdb ran MiXCR on the PCR reads. The V and J calls, along with clone size, are taken from TCRdb and not from the paper's own processing. The sample lists 30,000 to 40,000 clones, approximately 40% occurring once. The V segment lost 4 bases and the J segment 4 bases; nucleotides outside the gene matches: 6. Looked up from germline, CDR1 is MNHEY and CDR2 is SMNVEV (reference sequence). There are 14 residues in the CDR3.

This clonotype originated in a female donor with papillary thyroid cancer or a benign thyroid nodule (not recorded which). Some clones in this sample may be carry-over from other donors' samples. The sequenced sample was tumor tissue. The chain couples TRBV27 to TRBJ2-7, with 8 positions matching TRBD1. CDR3 sequence reads: CASSSRDRQYEQYF. The CDR3 DNA reads TGTGCCAGCAGTTCCCGGGACAGGCAATACGAGCAGTACTTC.